These T cell receptor beta chains were read from a single sample in a study of shared clonotypes between healthy human individuals. Profiled with immunoSEQ multiplex PCR; TCRdb holds only in-frame clones, not every one. The sample has about 2.3 million clones; around 90% are singletons. The specimen was naive CD4+ T cells from PBMCs. The source is a young man in good health. Some clones in this sample may be carry-over from other donors' samples. The CDR3 runs from the conserved cysteine through the conserved F or W. D genes are given only for firm matches. Size is omitted from some rows. Given values are once, few, many or a class for expanded clones.

v_call	d_call	clone_size	j_call	cdr3_nt	cdr3_aa
TRBV7-2	-	-	TRBJ2-7	TGTGCCAGCAGCTTAGGAGTCTACGAGCAGTACTTC	CASSLGVYEQYF
TRBV5-4	TRBD2	-	TRBJ2-3	TGTGCCAGCAGCTTGGGTCTAGCGGGAGATTTGCGGGCAGATACGCAGTATTTT	CASSLGLAGDLRADTQYF
TRBV9	TRBD1	-	TRBJ2-1	TGTGCCAGCAGCTCGGGACAGTACAATGAGCAGTTCTTC	CASSSGQYNEQFF
TRBV4-1	TRBD1	-	TRBJ2-5	TGCGCCAGCAGCCACCGACAGGGGCAGCAAGAGACCCAGTACTTC	CASSHRQGQQETQYF
TRBV7-2	-	-	TRBJ2-3	TGTGCCAGCAGCCCCGTCGGTCGCACAGATACGCAGTATTTT	CASSPVGRTDTQYF
TRBV29-1	TRBD2	-	TRBJ2-5	TGCAGCGTTGTGGCTAGCGGAGAGACCCAGTACTTC	CSVVASGETQYF
TRBV6-5	TRBD1	-	TRBJ1-1	TGTGCCAGCAGTTACTATCCCGGGACAGGGGACACTGAAGCTTTCTTT	CASSYYPGTGDTEAFF
TRBV20-1	TRBD1	-	TRBJ1-4	TGCAGTCAGGACAGGGCCGGAAAACTGTTTTTT	CSQDRAGKLFF
TRBV5-1	-	-	TRBJ2-7	TGCGCCAGCAGCGACAACTCCTACGAGCAGTACTTC	CASSDNSYEQYF
TRBV19	TRBD2	-	TRBJ2-1	TGTGCCAGTAGGGGAGGGACTACCAACTCCTACAATGAGCAGTTCTTC	CASRGGTTNSYNEQFF
TRBV28	-	-	TRBJ1-4	TGTGCCAGCATGGGGGGGAATGAAAAACTGTTTTTT	CASMGGNEKLFF
TRBV5-4	-	-	TRBJ2-7	TGTGCCAGCAGCTTGGCGGCAGGAGGAATCTCTACTGACGAGCAGTACTTC	CASSLAAGGISTDEQYF
TRBV7-2	TRBD1	-	TRBJ2-7	TGTGCCAGCAGTTCCCAGGACAGGGGAACCTACGAGCAGTACTTC	CASSSQDRGTYEQYF
TRBV5-1	-	-	TRBJ2-5	TGCGCCAGCAGCCGAACCGGGACTCAAGAGACCCAGTACTTC	CASSRTGTQETQYF
TRBV7-2	-	-	TRBJ2-1	TGTGCCAGCAGCTTGGTATCGGGACCGGCGAACAATGAGCAGTTCTTC	CASSLVSGPANNEQFF
TRBV11-3	TRBD1	-	TRBJ2-5	TGTGCCAGCAGCTCAGGCACAGGGGTTGGGACCCAGTACTTC	CASSSGTGVGTQYF
TRBV7-9	TRBD1	-	TRBJ2-7	TGTGCCAGCAGCGGGGAGGACAGGGCCTACGAGCAGTACTTC	CASSGEDRAYEQYF
TRBV6-1	-	-	TRBJ2-7	TGTGCCAGCAGTGACTACTCCGGTAGCTCCTACGAGCAGTACTTC	CASSDYSGSSYEQYF
TRBV5-4	TRBD2	-	TRBJ2-1	TGTGCCAGCAGCAAGGAGGGACTAGCGGTCTACAATGAGCAGTTCTTC	CASSKEGLAVYNEQFF
TRBV5-1	TRBD1	-	TRBJ2-7	TGCGCCAGCAGCATCGGGACAGGGGGCATATACGAGCAGTACTTC	CASSIGTGGIYEQYF
TRBV5-1	TRBD1	few	TRBJ1-2	TGCGCCAGCAGCTTCACAGGGGGCGGTGGCTATGGCTACACCTTC	CASSFTGGGGYGYTF
TRBV6-6	-	-	TRBJ1-1	TGTGCCAGCACCTTAGAAAGGACAGACACACAAGCTTTCTTT	CASTLERTDTQAFF
TRBV4-1	-	-	TRBJ2-7	TGCGCCAGCAGCCAACCGGGACGGGGGTACGAGCAGTACTTC	CASSQPGRGYEQYF
TRBV11-1	-	-	TRBJ2-1	TGTGCCAGCAGCACGACGGGATATACCTACAATGAGCAGTTCTTC	CASSTTGYTYNEQFF
TRBV4-3	-	-	TRBJ2-2	TGCGCCAGCAGCCAAAAGGCCACACCCCCCGGGGAGCTGTTTTTT	CASSQKATPPGELFF
TRBV7-6	TRBD1	-	TRBJ2-4	TGTGCCAGCAGCTCCGCCCCACAGGGGGCCAAAAACATTCAGTACTTC	CASSSAPQGAKNIQYF
TRBV5-5	-	-	TRBJ2-2	TGTGCCAGCAGCTTTGAGGGTGCGAACACCGGGGAGCTGTTTTTT	CASSFEGANTGELFF
TRBV5-1	-	-	TRBJ1-4	TGCGCCAGCAGCTTCCAGGGGCCCACTAATGAAAAACTGTTTTTT	CASSFQGPTNEKLFF
TRBV6-5	TRBD1	once	TRBJ2-2	TGTGCCAGCAGGGTCGGGACAGGGGCCGGGGAGCTGTTTTTT	CASRVGTGAGELFF
TRBV7-2	-	-	TRBJ2-7	TGTGCCAGCAGCTTAGTGGGCGAGCAGTACTTC	CASSLVGEQYF
TRBV5-1	-	-	TRBJ1-2	TGCGCCAGCAGCTTGGGGTCGAAACGGGACTACACCTTC	CASSLGSKRDYTF
TRBV19	-	-	TRBJ1-5	TGTGCCAGTAGTGTCCAGGGGCGCAATCAGCCCCAGCATTTT	CASSVQGRNQPQHF
TRBV29-1	-	-	TRBJ2-1	TGCAGCGTTGAAGTAAAGTTCGGGAGAAACCCTGAGCAGTTCTTC	CSVEVKFGRNPEQFF
TRBV19	TRBD1	-	TRBJ2-2	TGTGCCAGTAGAAGGACAGGGGGCGTCGGCGGGGAGCTGTTTTTT	CASRRTGGVGGELFF
TRBV29-1	-	-	TRBJ2-7	TGCAGCGTTGATGAGGGTCGCGAGCAGTACTTC	CSVDEGREQYF
TRBV7-9	-	-	TRBJ2-3	TGTGCCAGCAGCTCCTTTGGTGGTAGCACAGATACGCAGTATTTT	CASSSFGGSTDTQYF
TRBV5-1	-	-	TRBJ2-3	TGCGCCAGCAGCCGTCGTCCGCCCTTCCCCACAGATACGCAGTATTTT	CASSRRPPFPTDTQYF
TRBV5-1	-	-	TRBJ2-7	TGCGCCAGCAGCTTAACTTCCAACGAGCAGTACTTC	CASSLTSNEQYF
TRBV14	-	-	TRBJ2-3	TGTGCCAGCAGCCCGACCCCCCTTAAGGGCACAGATACGCAGTATTTT	CASSPTPLKGTDTQYF
TRBV5-1	TRBD1	-	TRBJ2-7	TGCGCCAGCAGCTTGGGAAAGACAGGGACACTTTCCTACGAGCAGTACTTC	CASSLGKTGTLSYEQYF
TRBV10-2	-	-	TRBJ2-7	TGCGCCAGCAGTGAGTTTACTAGATCCTACGAGCAGTACTTC	CASSEFTRSYEQYF
TRBV18	-	once	TRBJ2-4	TGTGCCAGCTCACCCCGTGGGGTTGGTCCCAAAAACATTCAGTACTTC	CASSPRGVGPKNIQYF
TRBV27	TRBD2	once	TRBJ2-3	TGTGCCAGCAGTTTATTCGGGCTAGCGGGAAGCACAGATACGCAGTATTTT	CASSLFGLAGSTDTQYF
TRBV27	-	-	TRBJ2-5	TGTGCCAGCTCTACCAGGGCCGCTCTGCAAGAGACCCAGTACTTC	CASSTRAALQETQYF
TRBV7-9	-	-	TRBJ2-7	TGTGCCAGCAGCTTTGGCCAGCTTTACTACGAGCAGTACTTC	CASSFGQLYYEQYF
TRBV29-1	-	-	TRBJ2-7	TGCAGCGTCACGACGAGCCGTGCTTACGAGCAGTACTTC	CSVTTSRAYEQYF
TRBV27	-	-	TRBJ2-1	TGTGCCAGCAGTACGCCTGGACGGGACAATGAGCAGTTCTTC	CASSTPGRDNEQFF
TRBV29-1	-	-	TRBJ2-3	TGCAGCGTTGGCGTGGGCACAGATACGCAGTATTTT	CSVGVGTDTQYF
TRBV5-6	TRBD2	-	TRBJ2-1	TGTGCCAGCACCCCGACTAGCGGGAAAAGGGAGCAGTTCTTC	CASTPTSGKREQFF
TRBV29-1	TRBD2	-	TRBJ2-2	TGCAGCGTTGGGCGGGGGAGCACCGGGGAGCTGTTTTTT	CSVGRGSTGELFF
TRBV28	-	few	TRBJ2-7	TGTGCCAGCAGTTTGAGAGACGAGCAGTACTTC	CASSLRDEQYF
TRBV5-6	-	-	TRBJ2-3	TGTGCCAGCAGCGGGGAGCTCGGGGGAAGCACAGATACGCAGTATTTT	CASSGELGGSTDTQYF
TRBV7-2	-	-	TRBJ2-3	TGTGCCAGCAGCTTAGCCTCAGGGTTCGCAGATACGCAGTATTTT	CASSLASGFADTQYF
TRBV4-1	-	-	TRBJ1-1	TGCGCCAGCAGCCAGGTCTCGGGCTCCACTGAAGCTTTCTTT	CASSQVSGSTEAFF
TRBV28	-	-	TRBJ2-7	TGTGCCAGCAGTTTTGTGTCGGGGCCTTCCTACGAGCAGTACTTC	CASSFVSGPSYEQYF
TRBV5-1	-	-	TRBJ2-2	TGCGCCAGCAGCCCGGACCCAAATTTGAACACCGGGGAGCTGTTTTTT	CASSPDPNLNTGELFF
TRBV28	TRBD1	-	TRBJ1-5	TGTGCCAGCAGTTCAACAGGGGGCAATCAGCCCCAGCATTTT	CASSSTGGNQPQHF
TRBV7-2	TRBD2	-	TRBJ2-2	TGTGCCAGCAGCTTCGTACTAGCGGGCACCGGGGAGCTGTTTTTT	CASSFVLAGTGELFF
TRBV4-3	TRBD1	once	TRBJ2-3	TGCGCCAGCAGCCAAGACCGGGACAGGGATGCAGATACGCAGTATTTT	CASSQDRDRDADTQYF